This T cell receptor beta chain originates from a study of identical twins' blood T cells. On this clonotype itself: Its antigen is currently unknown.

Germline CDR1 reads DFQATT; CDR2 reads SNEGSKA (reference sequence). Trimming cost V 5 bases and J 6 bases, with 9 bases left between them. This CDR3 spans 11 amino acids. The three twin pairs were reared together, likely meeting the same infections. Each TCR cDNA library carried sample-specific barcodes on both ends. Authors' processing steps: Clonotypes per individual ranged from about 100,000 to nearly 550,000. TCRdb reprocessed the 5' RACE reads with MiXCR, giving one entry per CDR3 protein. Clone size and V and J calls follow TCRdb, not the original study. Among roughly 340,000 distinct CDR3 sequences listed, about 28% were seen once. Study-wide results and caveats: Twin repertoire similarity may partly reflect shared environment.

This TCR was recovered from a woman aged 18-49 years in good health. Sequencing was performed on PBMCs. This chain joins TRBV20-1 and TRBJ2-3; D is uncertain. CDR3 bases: TGCAGTGCTGGTCTTCAGGATACGCAGTATTTT. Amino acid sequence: CSAGLQDTQYF.